This T cell receptor (beta chain) was captured in a study of shared clonotypes between healthy human individuals. Whole-study findings and limits: Read depth was anticipated to influence clonotype sharing among donors. Naive subsets tended to show greater estimated richness than memory subsets.

V dropped 3 bases and J dropped 3 bases, with 9 bases sitting between them. CDR1 MNHEY and CDR2 SMNVEV come from the germline V gene (reference sequence). This CDR3 comprises 14 residues. Data came from immunoSEQ multiplex PCR; TCRdb stores just in-frame clones and leaves some out. The sample has about 1 million clones, 65% to 80% seen once; the top ten hold 1.4% to 1.5%. On this clone: No antigen is known for it. The sample holds other DNA sequences that translate to the same CDR3.

CD4+ cell separation produced CD45RA+ naive and CD45RA-negative memory subsets. The TCR comes from a man aged 18 to 29 in good health. Sequenced: memory CD4+ T cells sorted from blood. Regarding subset: CD45RA-negative fraction. The J gene is TRBJ1-5, the V gene TRBV27, with TRBD1 as a possible D gene (5 bases). DNA for the CDR3: TGTGCCAGCAGTTTGACGGGGGTCAATCAGCCCCAGCATTTT. Translation: CASSLTGVNQPQHF.